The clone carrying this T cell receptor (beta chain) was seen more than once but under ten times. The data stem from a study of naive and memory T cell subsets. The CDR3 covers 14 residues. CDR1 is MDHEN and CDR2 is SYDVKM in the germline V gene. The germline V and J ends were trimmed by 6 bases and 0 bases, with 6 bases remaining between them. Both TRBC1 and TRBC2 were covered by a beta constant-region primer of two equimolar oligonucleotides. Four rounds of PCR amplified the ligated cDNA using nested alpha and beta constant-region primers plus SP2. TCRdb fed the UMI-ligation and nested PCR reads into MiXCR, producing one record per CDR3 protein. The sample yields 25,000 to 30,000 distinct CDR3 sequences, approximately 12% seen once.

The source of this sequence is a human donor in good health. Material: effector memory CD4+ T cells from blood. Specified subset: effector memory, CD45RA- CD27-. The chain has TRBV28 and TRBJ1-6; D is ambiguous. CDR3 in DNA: TGTGCCAGCAGGCGGAGCTCCTATAATTCACCCCTCCACTTT. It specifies CASRRSSYNSPLHF.